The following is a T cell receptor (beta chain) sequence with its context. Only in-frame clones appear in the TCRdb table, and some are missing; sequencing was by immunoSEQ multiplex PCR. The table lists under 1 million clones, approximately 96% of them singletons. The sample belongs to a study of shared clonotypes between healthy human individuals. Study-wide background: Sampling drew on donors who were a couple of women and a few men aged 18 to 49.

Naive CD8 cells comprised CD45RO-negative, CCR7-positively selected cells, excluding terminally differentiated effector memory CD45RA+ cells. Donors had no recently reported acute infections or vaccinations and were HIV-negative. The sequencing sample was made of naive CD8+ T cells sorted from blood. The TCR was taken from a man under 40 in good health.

In DNA, the CDR3 is TGTGCCAGCAGTTACTCGCGTCTTAACACCGGGGAGCTGTTTTTT. It codes for CASSYSRLNTGELFF. The V gene is TRBV6-6, the J gene TRBJ2-2; D is unclear. Germline lookup yields CDR1 MNHNY and CDR2 SVGAGI (reference sequence). The CDR3 runs 15 residues. V shed 0 bases and J shed 2 bases, with 7 bases lying between them.